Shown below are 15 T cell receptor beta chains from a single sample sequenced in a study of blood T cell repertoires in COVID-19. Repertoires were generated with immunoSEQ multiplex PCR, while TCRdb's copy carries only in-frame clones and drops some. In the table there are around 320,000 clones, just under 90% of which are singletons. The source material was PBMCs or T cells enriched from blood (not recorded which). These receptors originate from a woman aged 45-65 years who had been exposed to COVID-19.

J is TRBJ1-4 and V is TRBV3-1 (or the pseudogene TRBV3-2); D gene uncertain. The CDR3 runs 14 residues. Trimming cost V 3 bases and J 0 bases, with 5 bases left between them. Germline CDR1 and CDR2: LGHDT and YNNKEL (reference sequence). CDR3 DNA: TGTGCCAGCAGCCACAGAACAACTAATGAAAAACTGTTTTTT. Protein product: CASSHRTTNEKLFF.

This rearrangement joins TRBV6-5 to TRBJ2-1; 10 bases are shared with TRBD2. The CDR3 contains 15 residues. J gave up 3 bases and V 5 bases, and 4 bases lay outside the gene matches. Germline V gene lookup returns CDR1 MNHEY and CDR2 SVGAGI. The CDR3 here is CASSPTSGDYNEQFF. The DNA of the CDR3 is TGTGCCAGCAGTCCTACTAGCGGGGACTACAATGAGCAGTTCTTC.

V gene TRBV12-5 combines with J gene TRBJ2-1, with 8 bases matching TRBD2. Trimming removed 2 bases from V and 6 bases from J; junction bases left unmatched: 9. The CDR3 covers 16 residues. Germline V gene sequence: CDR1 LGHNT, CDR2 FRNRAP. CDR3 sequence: CASGLSGGAVSNEQFF. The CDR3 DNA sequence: TGTGCTAGTGGTTTGTCCGGGGGGGCCGTCAGCAATGAGCAGTTCTTC.

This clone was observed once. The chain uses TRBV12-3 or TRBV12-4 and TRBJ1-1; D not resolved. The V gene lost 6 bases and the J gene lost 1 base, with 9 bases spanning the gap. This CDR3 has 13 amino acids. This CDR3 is CASSKQKNTEAFF. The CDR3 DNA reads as TGTGCCAGCAGCAAACAAAAGAACACTGAAGCTTTCTTT.

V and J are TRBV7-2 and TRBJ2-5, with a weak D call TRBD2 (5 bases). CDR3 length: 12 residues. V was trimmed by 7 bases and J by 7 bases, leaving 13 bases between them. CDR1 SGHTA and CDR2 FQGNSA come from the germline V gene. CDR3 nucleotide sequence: TGTGCCAGCAAGGGAGTGTGGGGGACCCAGTACTTC. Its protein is CASKGVWGTQYF.

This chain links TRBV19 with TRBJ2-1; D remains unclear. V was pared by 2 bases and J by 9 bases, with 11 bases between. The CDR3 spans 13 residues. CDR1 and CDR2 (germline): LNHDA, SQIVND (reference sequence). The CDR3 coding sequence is TGTGCCAGTAGTATAACCAGCTCAGGTGAGCAGTTCTTC. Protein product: CASSITSSGEQFF.

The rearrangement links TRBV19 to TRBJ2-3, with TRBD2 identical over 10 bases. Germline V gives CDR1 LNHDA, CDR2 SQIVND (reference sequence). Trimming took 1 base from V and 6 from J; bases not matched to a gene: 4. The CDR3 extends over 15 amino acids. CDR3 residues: CASSIVTSGADTQYF. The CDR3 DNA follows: TGTGCCAGTAGTATAGTTACTAGCGGGGCTGATACGCAGTATTTT.

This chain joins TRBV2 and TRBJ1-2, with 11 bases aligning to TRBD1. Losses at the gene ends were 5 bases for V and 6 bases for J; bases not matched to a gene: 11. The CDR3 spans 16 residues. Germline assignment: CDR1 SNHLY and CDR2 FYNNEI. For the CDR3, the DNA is TGTGCCAGCAGTTCGGAGACGGGACAGGGGGAAGATGGCTACACCTTC. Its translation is CASSSETGQGEDGYTF.

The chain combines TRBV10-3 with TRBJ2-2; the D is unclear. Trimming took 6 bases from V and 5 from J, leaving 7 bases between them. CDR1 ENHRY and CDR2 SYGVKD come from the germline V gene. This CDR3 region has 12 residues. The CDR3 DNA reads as TGTGCCATCAGCCCCAGGACCGGGGAGCTGTTTTTT. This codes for CAISPRTGELFF.

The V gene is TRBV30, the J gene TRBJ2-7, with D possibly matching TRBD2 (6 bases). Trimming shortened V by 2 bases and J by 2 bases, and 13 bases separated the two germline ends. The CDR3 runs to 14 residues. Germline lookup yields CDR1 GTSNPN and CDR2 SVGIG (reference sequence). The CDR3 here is CAWSRAGNAYEQYF. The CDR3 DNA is TGTGCCTGGAGTCGGGCGGGGAACGCCTACGAGCAGTACTTC.

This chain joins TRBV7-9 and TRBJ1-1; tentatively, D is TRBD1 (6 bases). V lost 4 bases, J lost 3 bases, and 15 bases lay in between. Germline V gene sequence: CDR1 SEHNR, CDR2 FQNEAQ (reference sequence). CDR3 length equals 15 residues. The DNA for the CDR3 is TGTGCCAGCAGCTCCAGTTGGGCAGGGGACACTGAAGCTTTCTTT. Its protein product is CASSSSWAGDTEAFF.

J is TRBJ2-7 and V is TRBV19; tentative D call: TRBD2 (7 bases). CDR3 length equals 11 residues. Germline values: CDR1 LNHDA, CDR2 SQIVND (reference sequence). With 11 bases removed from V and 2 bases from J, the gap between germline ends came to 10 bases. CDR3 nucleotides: TGTGCCGCGGGGGCAGCCTACGAGCAGTACTTC. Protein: CAAGAAYEQYF. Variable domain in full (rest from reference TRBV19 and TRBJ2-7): DGGITQSPKYLFRKEGQNVTLSCEQNLNHDAMYWYRQDPGQGLRLIYYSQIVNDFQKGDIAEGYSVSREKKESFPLTVTSAQKNPTAFYLCAAGAAYEQYFGPGTRLTVT.

The DNA for the CDR3 is TGTGCCAGCAGCGTAGCTCGGGGGAACACTGAAGCTTTCTTT. It yields the protein CASSVARGNTEAFF. The V and J genes are TRBV9 and TRBJ1-1; D is undetermined. This CDR3 has 14 amino acids. Germline CDR1 is SGDLS and CDR2 is YYNGEE. V dropped 0 bases and J dropped 1 base, with 7 bases sitting between them.

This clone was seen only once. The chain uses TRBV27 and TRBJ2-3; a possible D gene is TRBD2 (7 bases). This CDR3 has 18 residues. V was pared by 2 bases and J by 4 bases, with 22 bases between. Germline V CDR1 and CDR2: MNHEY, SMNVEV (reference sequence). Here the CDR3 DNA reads TGTGCCAGCAGTTTAAGGGGGATACAGGTAGGGAGGGCAGATACGCAGTATTTT. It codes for CASSLRGIQVGRADTQYF.

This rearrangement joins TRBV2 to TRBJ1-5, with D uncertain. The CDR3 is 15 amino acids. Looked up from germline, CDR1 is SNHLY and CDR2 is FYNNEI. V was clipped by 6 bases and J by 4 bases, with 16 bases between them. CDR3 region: CASSSLATGNQPQHF. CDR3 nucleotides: TGTGCCAGCAGCTCCCTCGCGACGGGAAATCAGCCCCAGCATTTT.